This is a list of T cell receptor beta chains from one sample in a study of blood T cell repertoires in COVID-19. Produced via immunoSEQ multiplex PCR; TCRdb's table is partial and in-frame only. The data show about 210,000 clones, less than 85% seen once. The sample consisted of peripheral blood. These receptors were taken from a woman in her 70s with acute or convalescent COVID-19. CDR3s include the opening cysteine and the closing phenylalanine or tryptophan. Each record gives: J gene, V gene, CDR3 protein.

TRBJ2-2,TRBV4-3,CASSQRFPSPGQGSTGELFF
TRBJ2-5,TRBV6-5,CASSPSGGGETQYF
TRBJ2-4,TRBV7-6,CASSLAQRQFGNIQYF
TRBJ2-5,TRBV5-1,CASRPGDQETQYF
TRBJ2-3,TRBV30,CAWSLGLAGVTDTQYF
TRBJ2-4,TRBV5-5,CASSLEGQGIIQYF
TRBJ1-2,TRBV19,CASSITTGPYGYTF
TRBJ1-4,TRBV10-3,CAIPEKLFF
TRBJ2-7,TRBV5-8,CASSFEQGGGYEQYF
TRBJ2-1,TRBV6-5,CATLSGGSYNEQFF
TRBJ2-5,TRBV7-8,CASSTGYQETQYF
TRBJ2-3,TRBV7-2,CASSLSLAGGTDTQYF
TRBJ2-3,TRBV7-2,CASSPTQRGGDTQYF
TRBJ2-3,TRBV19,CASRSGGRNTDTQYF
TRBJ2-2,TRBV6-1,CASSVPGQGIAGELFF
TRBJ2-1,TRBV6-6,CASSYEGQGRNEQFF
TRBJ2-1,TRBV12-3/TRBV12-4,CASSSGAYNEQFF
TRBJ2-2,TRBV19,CASIDRANTGELFF
TRBJ1-5,TRBV7-8,CASSPLGGTGTPNQPQHF
TRBJ2-1,TRBV19,CASSMGGQDWNEQFF
TRBJ2-1,TRBV6-1,CASSENRAGGMVAWNEQFF
TRBJ1-4,TRBV10-3,CAISASTGENEKLFF
TRBJ1-4,TRBV10-3,CAIRKTGDANEKLFF
TRBJ2-3,TRBV24-1,CATSGLAGGTDTQYF
TRBJ2-5,TRBV9,CASSVAQGETQYF
TRBJ1-2,TRBV5-1,CASSSGIWYGYTF
TRBJ1-4,TRBV30,CAWSFGGAREKLFF
TRBJ2-1,TRBV9,CASSVEGDRYNEQFF
TRBJ2-3,TRBV24-1,CATSDRARTGITDTQYF
TRBJ2-3,TRBV3-1/TRBV3-2,CASLPVAGGPEDTQYF
TRBJ2-6,TRBV7-3,CASSSRGSGANVLTF
TRBJ1-1,TRBV6-5,CASIYGVMNTEAFF
TRBJ2-1,TRBV24-1,CATSDPGTGAYNEQFF
TRBJ2-7,TRBV6-6,CASSSGQGPDEQYF
TRBJ1-2,TRBV30,CAGTGGDNNYGYTF
TRBJ1-5,TRBV27,CASSFSGVYSNQPQHF
TRBJ2-3,TRBV29-1,CSVDDTGGGTDTQYF
TRBJ2-3,TRBV10-3,CAISEGLAGGRGTDTQYF
TRBJ2-2,TRBV30,CAWTRGFTGELFF
TRBJ2-7,TRBV7-8,CASSTQAGGVYEQYF
TRBJ2-3,TRBV9,CASSVSDRGLGGGVLDTQYF
TRBJ2-7,TRBV2,CASSDRQGLYEQYF
TRBJ2-2,TRBV6-1,CASSVEAGGLTGELFF
TRBJ2-3,TRBV6-2/TRBV6-3,CASTPPQTGLQNTQYF
TRBJ2-5,TRBV7-2,CASSLQGEETQYF
TRBJ2-3,TRBV11-2,CASSLYTVGSPDTQYF
TRBJ1-2,TRBV5-6,CASTKERVYGYTF
TRBJ2-5,TRBV5-1,CASSLGDIGETQYF
TRBJ2-1,TRBV5-1,CASSSATSGYNEQFF
TRBJ1-1,TRBV30,CAWSSLLNTEAFF
TRBJ1-2,TRBV18,CASSPKTGKSDYGYTF
TRBJ2-7,TRBV7-9,CASSGLLGQRGLNEQYF
TRBJ1-4,TRBV5-1,CASSWGRGNEKLFF